Below, 24 T cell receptor beta chains from the same sample are listed, as sequenced in a study of beta chain features in type 1 diabetes. Every isolated RNA sample was fully reverse transcribed, so sequencing captured expressed TCRB transcripts. Produced via immunoSEQ multiplex PCR; TCRdb's table is partial and in-frame only. The sample has 150,000 to 200,000 clones, approximately 9.1% seen once; the top ten hold 2% to 2.5%. Sequenced: central memory CD4+ T cells from blood. The receptors derive from a woman aged 18 to 35 in good health.

This clone was observed a few times. The chain recombines TRBV11-1 with TRBJ2-2; perhaps TRBD1 as D (6 bases). Germline CDR1 and CDR2: SGHAT and FQDESV (reference sequence). Trimming stripped 5 bases from V and 7 bases from J, with 14 bases between. There are 14 residues in the CDR3. The CDR3 reads CASSPLPQGGELFF. CDR3 sequence (DNA): TGTGCCAGCAGCCCTTTGCCACAGGGCGGGGAGCTGTTTTTT.

V and J are TRBV30 and TRBJ1-5, with TRBD1 matching over 7 bases. Germline V CDR1 and CDR2: GTSNPN, SVGIG (reference sequence). The junction had 6 bases not matched to a gene; V was cut back by 5 bases and J by 2 bases. The CDR3 contains 14 residues. CDR3 residues: CAWDDDRGNQPQHF. The DNA of the CDR3 is TGTGCCTGGGATGATGACAGGGGCAATCAGCCCCAGCATTTT.

This clone was counted a few times. The chain uses TRBV7-9 and TRBJ1-2, with D perhaps matching TRBD1 (5 bases). The V end lost 4 bases, the J end lost 4 bases, and 19 bases lay between the germline ends. The CDR3 is 16 residues long. The germline gives CDR1 SEHNR, CDR2 FQNEAQ (reference sequence). CDR3: CASSSPGGGRAYGYTF. The CDR3 coding sequence is TGTGCCAGCAGCTCCCCCGGGGGAGGGCGCGCCTATGGCTACACCTTC.

The chain is built from TRBV6-6 and TRBJ2-1, with 10 bases matching TRBD1. CDR1 and CDR2 (germline): MNHNY, SVGAGI (reference sequence). V lost 7 bases, J lost 7 bases, and 10 bases stayed unmatched. The CDR3 covers 15 residues. The CDR3 sequence: CASTRDRGFLNEQFF. Written as DNA, the CDR3 is TGTGCCAGCACCAGGGACAGGGGCTTCCTAAATGAGCAGTTCTTC.

This clone came up a few times. This rearrangement joins TRBV7-8 to TRBJ2-1, with D possibly being TRBD1 (6 bases). Germline V gives CDR1 SGHVS, CDR2 FQNEAQ. This CDR3 is built from 13 residues. V shed 5 bases and J shed 4 bases, with 9 bases lying between them. Here the CDR3 reads CASSLGQYNEQFF. The DNA for the CDR3 is TGTGCCAGCAGCCTAGGACAGTACAATGAGCAGTTCTTC. Full variable domain (remainder filled in from reference TRBV7-8 and TRBJ2-1): GAGVSQSPRYKVAKRGQDVALRCDPISGHVSLFWYQQALGQGPEFLTYFQNEAQLDKSGLPSDRFFAERPEGSVSTLKIQRTQQEDSAVYLCASSLGQYNEQFFGPGTRLTVL.

The chain links TRBV6-5 to TRBJ2-7; D perhaps matches TRBD2 (5 bases). CDR3 size: 15 residues. V lost 0 bases and J lost 1, with 10 bases in between. CDR1 and CDR2 from the germline V gene are MNHEY and SVGAGI. This chain's CDR3 is CASSYSRAESYEQYF. Here the CDR3 DNA reads TGTGCCAGCAGTTACTCCAGAGCGGAGTCCTACGAGCAGTACTTC.

In this sample, this clone turned up once. The chain uses TRBV10-3 and TRBJ2-2; possible D gene TRBD2, 5 bases. Trimming removed 9 bases from V and 2 bases from J, with 10 bases in between. This CDR3 has 13 residues. The germline CDR1 and CDR2 sequences are ENHRY and SYGVKD. In DNA form, the CDR3 reads TGTGCCATTCGGGAACGAAACACCGGGGAGCTGTTTTTT. This encodes CAIRERNTGELFF.

The V gene is TRBV2, the J gene TRBJ1-6; no firm D call. The V end was cut by 6 bases, the J end by 13 bases, with 25 bases between. In germline, CDR1 is SNHLY, CDR2 FYNNEI. The CDR3 runs 16 residues. The CDR3 coding sequence is TGTGCCAGCAGGTCACTCCGGAGGACCCAAGCATTCCCCCTCCACTTT. Protein: CASRSLRRTQAFPLHF. Full variable domain (missing parts from reference TRBV2 and TRBJ1-6): EPEVTQTPSHQVTQMGQEVILRCVPISNHLYFYWYRQILGQKVEFLVSFYNNEISEKSEIFDDQFSVERPDGSNFTLKIRSTKLEDSAMYFCASRSLRRTQAFPLHFGNGTRLTVT.

The chain combines TRBV30 with TRBJ2-7; 7 bases are shared with TRBD2. Germline assignment: CDR1 GTSNPN and CDR2 SVGIG (reference sequence). The CDR3 consists of 14 residues. V gave up 4 bases and J gave up 2 bases; unmatched junction bases: 8. CDR3 residues: CAWNPPAGAYEQYF. The CDR3 DNA is TGTGCCTGGAACCCCCCGGCGGGGGCCTACGAGCAGTACTTC.

This clone showed up just a few times. J is TRBJ1-5 and V is TRBV15; TRBD1 is a possible D gene (5 bases). CDR3 size: 17 residues. Germline V gives CDR1 LNHNV, CDR2 YYDKDF (reference sequence). V lost 4 bases and J 1 base, leaving 17 bases between the germline ends. This chain's CDR3 is CATSKGHAGPSNQPQHF. As DNA, the CDR3 is TGTGCCACCAGCAAAGGGCATGCAGGGCCGAGCAATCAGCCCCAGCATTTT.

This clone was counted many times. This chain's CDR3 is CAWSVQKGLAGREKELFF. CDR3 coding DNA: TGTGCCTGGAGTGTACAAAAAGGACTAGCGGGGAGGGAAAAGGAGCTGTTTTTT. The J gene is TRBJ2-2, the V gene TRBV30; 12 nucleotides agree with TRBD2. Germline V gene sequence: CDR1 GTSNPN, CDR2 SVGIG (reference sequence). This CDR3 spans 18 amino acids. The junction had 15 bases not matched to a gene; V was cut back by 0 bases and J by 10 bases. The full variable domain, with the rest looked up from reference TRBV30 and TRBJ2-2, is SQTIHQWPATLVQPVGSPLSLECTVEGTSNPNLYWYRQAAGRGLQLLFYSVGIGQISSEVPQNLSASRPQDRQFILSSKKLLLSDSGFYLCAWSVQKGLAGREKELFFGEGSRLTVL.

This clone was found a few times. The rearrangement joins TRBV27 to TRBJ2-2; possible D gene TRBD1, 6 bases. With 6 bases removed from V and 7 bases from J, the gap between germline ends came to 15 bases. The germline V gene encodes CDR1 MNHEY and CDR2 SMNVEV (reference sequence). The CDR3 loop spans 14 amino acids. CDR3 in DNA: TGTGCCAGCAGCTCAGGGGTCGGATACGGGGAGCTGTTTTTT. Translating it yields CASSSGVGYGELFF.

Comments on this clone: One junction end disagrees with the germline gene, perhaps due to a read error. The rearrangement uses TRBV5-4 and TRBJ2-5; a possible D gene is TRBD2 (6 bases). Germline loops: CDR1 SGHNT, CDR2 YYREEE (reference sequence). This CDR3 contains 13 residues. CDR3 loop: CASTVTEGETQYF. CDR3 DNA sequence: TGCGCCAGCACCGTCACGGAGGGGGAGACCCAGTACTTC.

Many counts were recorded for this clone. The chain employs TRBV6-1 and TRBJ2-7; no clear D. In germline, CDR1 is MNHNS, CDR2 SASEGT. The CDR3 spans 13 residues. Trimming shortened V by 3 bases and J by 3 bases, and 9 bases separated the two germline ends. The CDR3: CASSDARFYEQYF. CDR3 sequence (DNA): TGTGCCAGCAGTGACGCGAGGTTCTACGAGCAGTACTTC.

This clone has just a few counts. The chain has TRBV2 and TRBJ2-1, with D tentatively TRBD1 (6 bases). This CDR3 spans 13 amino acids. The V end lost 9 bases, the J end lost 2 bases, and 11 bases lay between the germline ends. Germline V lookup: CDR1 SNHLY, CDR2 FYNNEI. The CDR3 nucleotides read TGTGCCAGTCAGGGGTCTCCCTACAATGAGCAGTTCTTC. Protein product: CASQGSPYNEQFF. Drawing the rest from reference TRBV2 and TRBJ2-1, the complete variable domain is EPEVTQTPSHQVTQMGQEVILRCVPISNHLYFYWYRQILGQKVEFLVSFYNNEISEKSEIFDDQFSVERPDGSNFTLKIRSTKLEDSAMYFCASQGSPYNEQFFGPGTRLTVL.

This clone occurred a few times. The chain couples TRBV6-6 to TRBJ1-1; no definite D call. Trimming pared 11 bases from V and 1 base from J, leaving 14 bases between. CDR3 length equals 13 residues. Germline V lookup: CDR1 MNHNY, CDR2 SVGAGI (reference sequence). CDR3 nucleotides: TGTGCCGCCTATCTACGGGAGAACACTGAAGCTTTCTTT. Its translation: CAAYLRENTEAFF.

In this sample, this clone turned up a few times. The chain links TRBV2 to TRBJ1-1; the D gene is possibly TRBD1 (6 bases). Germline V gene sequence: CDR1 SNHLY, CDR2 FYNNEI. The V end was cut by 5 bases, the J end by 1 base, with 8 bases between. This CDR3 spans 13 amino acids. Written as DNA, the CDR3 is TGTGCCAGCAGTCTACAGGGGAACACTGAAGCTTTCTTT. Its protein product is CASSLQGNTEAFF.

V gene TRBV20-1 combines with J gene TRBJ1-5; tentative D call: TRBD1 (5 bases). The CDR3 covers 11 residues. Between the trimmed V and J ends, which lost 6 bases and 9 bases, there was a span of 12 bases. The germline gives CDR1 DFQATT, CDR2 SNEGSKA (reference sequence). CDR3 region: CSASGMGPQHF. CDR3 DNA: TGCAGTGCCTCAGGGATGGGGCCCCAGCATTTT.

This clone appeared a few times. J is TRBJ2-5 and V is TRBV4-1, with 9 bases fitting TRBD1. The CDR3 spans 14 residues. Germline V gene data show CDR1 as MGHRA and CDR2 as YSYEKL. V dropped 2 bases and J dropped 5; count of bases not matched to a gene: 3. CDR3 in DNA: TGCGCCAGCAGCCAAAGTGGACAGGGGGAGACCCAGTACTTC. Protein sequence: CASSQSGQGETQYF.

This clone was seen a few times. CDR3 nucleotides: TGTGCCAATCTCCAGGGCGCGGAGACCCAGTACTTC. Its protein is CANLQGAETQYF. The rearrangement joins TRBV19 to TRBJ2-5; tentatively, D is TRBD1 (5 bases). Trimming removed 10 bases at V and 5 bases at J, with 14 bases between. CDR1 and CDR2 (germline): LNHDA, SQIVND (reference sequence). This CDR3 region has 12 residues.

The J gene is TRBJ1-2, the V gene TRBV11-2; no firm D call. Trimming shortened V by 3 bases and J by 8 bases, and 13 bases separated the two germline ends. Germline lookup yields CDR1 SGHAT and CDR2 FQNNGV. The CDR3 runs to 13 residues. This chain's CDR3 is CASSFAQARGYTF. The CDR3, as DNA: TGTGCCAGCAGCTTCGCCCAGGCTCGGGGCTACACCTTC.

The J gene is TRBJ1-1, the V gene TRBV9; 7 bases are shared with TRBD1. CDR1 and CDR2 (germline): SGDLS, YYNGEE. V lost 0 bases, J lost 4 bases, and 6 bases stayed unmatched. The CDR3 contains 15 residues. The CDR3 reads CASSVEGRGSTEAFF. The CDR3 DNA follows: TGTGCCAGCAGCGTAGAGGGCAGGGGGTCCACTGAAGCTTTCTTT.

This clone was observed a handful of times. The V call is TRBV5-1, the J call TRBJ2-1; TRBD1 matches 11 bases. Germline CDR1 is SGHRS and CDR2 is YFSETQ. This CDR3 spans 18 amino acids. The trim removed 2 bases at V and 7 bases at J, leaving 14 bases unmatched. CDR3 DNA: TGCGCCAGCAGCTTTACTTCCCCCGGGACAGGGGGGAAGAATGAGCAGTTCTTC. Its protein product is CASSFTSPGTGGKNEQFF.

This clone was seen only a few times. The chain recombines TRBV7-2 with TRBJ2-1, with D uncertain. The CDR3 runs 17 residues. Germline loops: CDR1 SGHTA, CDR2 FQGNSA. Deletions cut 5 bases from V and 0 bases from J, with 17 bases between. The CDR3 here is CASSLQPISSSYNEQFF. The CDR3 DNA reads as TGTGCCAGCAGCCTACAGCCCATAAGCAGCTCCTACAATGAGCAGTTCTTC. Filled out from reference TRBV7-2 and TRBJ2-1, the complete variable domain reads GAGVSQSPSNKVTEKGKDVELRCDPISGHTALYWYRQSLGQGLEFLIYFQGNSAPDKSGLPSDRFSAERTGGSVSTLTIQRTQQEDSAVYLCASSLQPISSSYNEQFFGPGTRLTVL.